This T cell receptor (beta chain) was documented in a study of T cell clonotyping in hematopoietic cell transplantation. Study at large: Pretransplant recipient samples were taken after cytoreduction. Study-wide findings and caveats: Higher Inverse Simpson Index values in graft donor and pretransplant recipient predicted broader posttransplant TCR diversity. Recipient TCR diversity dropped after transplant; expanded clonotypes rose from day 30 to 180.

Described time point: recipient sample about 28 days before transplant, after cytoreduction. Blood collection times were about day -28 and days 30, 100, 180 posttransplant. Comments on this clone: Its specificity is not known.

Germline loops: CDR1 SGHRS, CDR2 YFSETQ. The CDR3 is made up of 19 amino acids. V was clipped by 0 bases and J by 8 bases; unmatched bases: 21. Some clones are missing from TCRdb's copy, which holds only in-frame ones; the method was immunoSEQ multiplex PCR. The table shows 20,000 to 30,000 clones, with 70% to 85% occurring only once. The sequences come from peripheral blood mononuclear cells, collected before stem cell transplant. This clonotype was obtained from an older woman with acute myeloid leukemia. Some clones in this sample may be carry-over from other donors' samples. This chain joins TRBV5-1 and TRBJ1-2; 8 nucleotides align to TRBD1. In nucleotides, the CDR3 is TGCGCCAGCAGCTTGGTCCCAGGGGGCGGATCTGCTGGAGATAGGGGCTACACCTTC. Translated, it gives CASSLVPGGGSAGDRGYTF. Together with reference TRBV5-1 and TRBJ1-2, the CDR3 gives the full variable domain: KAGVTQTPRYLIKTRGQQVTLSCSPISGHRSVSWYQQTPGQGLQFLFEYFSETQRNKGNFPGRFSGRQFSNSRSEMNVSTLELGDSALYLCASSLVPGGGSAGDRGYTFGSGTRLTVV.